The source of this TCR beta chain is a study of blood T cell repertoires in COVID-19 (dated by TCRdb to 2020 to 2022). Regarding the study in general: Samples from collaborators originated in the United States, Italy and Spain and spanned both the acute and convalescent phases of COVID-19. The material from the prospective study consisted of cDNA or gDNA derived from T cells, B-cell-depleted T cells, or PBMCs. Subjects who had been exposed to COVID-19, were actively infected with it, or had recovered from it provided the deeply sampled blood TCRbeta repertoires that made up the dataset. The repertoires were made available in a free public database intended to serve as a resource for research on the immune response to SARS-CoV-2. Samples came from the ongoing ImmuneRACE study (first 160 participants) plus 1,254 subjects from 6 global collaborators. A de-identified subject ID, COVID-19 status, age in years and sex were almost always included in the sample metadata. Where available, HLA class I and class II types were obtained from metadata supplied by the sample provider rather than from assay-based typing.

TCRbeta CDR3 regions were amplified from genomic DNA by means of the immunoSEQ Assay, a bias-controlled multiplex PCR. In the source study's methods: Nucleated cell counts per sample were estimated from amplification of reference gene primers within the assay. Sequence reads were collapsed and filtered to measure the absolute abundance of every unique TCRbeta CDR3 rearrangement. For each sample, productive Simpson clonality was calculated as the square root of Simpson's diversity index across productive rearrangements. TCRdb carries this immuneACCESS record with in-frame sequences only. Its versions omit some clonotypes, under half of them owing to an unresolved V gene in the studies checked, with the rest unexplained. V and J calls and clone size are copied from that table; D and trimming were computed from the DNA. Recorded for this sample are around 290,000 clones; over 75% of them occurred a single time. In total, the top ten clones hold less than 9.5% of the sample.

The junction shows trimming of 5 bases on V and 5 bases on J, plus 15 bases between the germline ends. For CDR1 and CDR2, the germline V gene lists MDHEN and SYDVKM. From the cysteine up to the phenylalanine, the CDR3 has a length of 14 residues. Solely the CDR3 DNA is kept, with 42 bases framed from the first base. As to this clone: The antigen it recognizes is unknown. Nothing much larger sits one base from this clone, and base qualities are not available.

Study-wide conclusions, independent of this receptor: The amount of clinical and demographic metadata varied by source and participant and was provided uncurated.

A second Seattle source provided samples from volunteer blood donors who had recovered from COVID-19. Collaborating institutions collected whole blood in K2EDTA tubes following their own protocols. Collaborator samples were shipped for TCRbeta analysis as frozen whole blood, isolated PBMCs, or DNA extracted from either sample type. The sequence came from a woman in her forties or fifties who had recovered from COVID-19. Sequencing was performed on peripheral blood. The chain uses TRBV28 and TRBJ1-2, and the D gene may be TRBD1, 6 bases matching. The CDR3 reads CASSVPGTPYGYTF. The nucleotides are TGTGCCAGCAGTGTACCCGGGACACCTTATGGCTACACCTTC.